The rows below give T cell receptor beta chains drawn from one sample of a study of CD8+ T cells in alopecia areata. Sequenced by immunoSEQ multiplex PCR; TCRdb stores in-frame clones only, minus some. The sample consists of around 190,000 clones, roughly 60% of them appearing once. Sequencing was performed on CD4+ T cells sorted from blood, taken at week 24, from a patient treated with tofacitinib. Receptor source: a human donor with alopecia areata. Both conserved end residues are part of each CDR3. Each record gives: J gene, D gene, V gene, clone size, CDR3 protein, CDR3 DNA. A D gene is named only where the DNA matches it firmly. Some rows mark clone size as missing; the rest say once, few, many or name a class of expanded clone.

>TRBJ2-3|NA|TRBV25-1|NA
CASSETGPQGGTDTQYF
TGTGCCAGCAGTGAAACCGGACCTCAGGGTGGCACAGATACGCAGTATTTT
>TRBJ1-2|TRBD1|TRBV29-1|NA
CSVERDRHYGYTF
TGCAGCGTTGAAAGGGACAGGCACTATGGCTACACCTTC
>TRBJ2-5|NA|TRBV4-1|NA
CASSQVGSPVETQYF
TGCGCCAGCAGCCAAGTTGGCAGTCCGGTTGAGACCCAGTACTTC
>TRBJ1-6|NA|TRBV6-1|NA
CASSERSQGNSPLHF
TGTGCCAGCAGTGAAAGGAGTCAGGGAAATTCACCCCTCCACTTT
>TRBJ2-5|NA|TRBV4-3|few
CASSQSGRETQYF
TGCGCCAGCAGCCAATCCGGGCGAGAGACCCAGTACTTC
>TRBJ2-5|NA|TRBV20-1|NA
CSARHVETQYF
TGCAGTGCTAGACATGTGGAGACCCAGTACTTC
>TRBJ1-1|NA|TRBV7-8|NA
CASSQTRDTEAFF
TGTGCCAGCAGCCAAACCCGGGACACTGAAGCTTTCTTT
>TRBJ2-3|NA|TRBV9|NA
CASSPTSSKSTDTQYF
TGTGCCAGCAGCCCCACAAGCAGTAAAAGCACAGATACGCAGTATTTT
>TRBJ1-1|TRBD1|TRBV29-1|NA
CSSTQGARTEAFF
TGCAGCTCTACTCAGGGGGCGCGAACTGAAGCTTTCTTT
>TRBJ1-2|NA|TRBV5-1|few
CASSLAPFDGYTF
TGCGCCAGCAGCTTGGCCCCTTTTGATGGCTACACCTTC
>TRBJ2-2|TRBD2|TRBV4-3|NA
CASSQDRGGSNTGELFF
TGCGCCAGCAGCCAAGATCGGGGGGGCTCCAACACCGGGGAGCTGTTTTTT
>TRBJ2-2|TRBD2|TRBV4-3|NA
CASSQEISGAPAGELFF
TGCGCCAGCAGCCAAGAGATTAGCGGGGCCCCGGCCGGGGAGCTGTTTTTT
>TRBJ2-7|NA|TRBV27|few
CASRGHPAGTYEQYF
TGTGCCAGCAGGGGACACCCGGCGGGTACCTACGAGCAGTACTTC
>TRBJ1-2|NA|TRBV7-2|NA
CASSLEGWTANFNYGYTF
TGTGCCAGCAGCTTAGAGGGGTGGACGGCAAACTTTAACTATGGCTACACCTTC
>TRBJ1-2|NA|TRBV25-1|NA
CASSELAVFGYTF
TGTGCCAGCAGTGAACTCGCTGTGTTTGGCTACACCTTC
>TRBJ1-2|TRBD1|TRBV4-3|NA
CASSQDRRGDYGYTF
TGCGCCAGCAGCCAAGATCGCAGGGGGGACTATGGCTACACCTTC
>TRBJ2-7|NA|TRBV7-2|NA
CASSTRRGGLRGYEQYF
TGTGCCAGCAGCACCCGAAGGGGCGGGCTGCGGGGATACGAGCAGTACTTC
>TRBJ2-2|TRBD2|TRBV27|NA
CASSLFRGENTGELFF
TGTGCCAGCAGTTTATTTCGGGGGGAGAACACCGGGGAGCTGTTTTTT
>TRBJ2-7|NA|TRBV7-2|NA
CASQGGYEQYF
TGTGCCAGCCAAGGAGGCTACGAGCAGTACTTC
>TRBJ2-7|NA|TRBV4-3|NA
CASSQDPSVEQYF
TGCGCCAGCAGCCAGGACCCTTCTGTCGAGCAGTACTTC
>TRBJ1-1|NA|TRBV19|NA
CASSSKTGNTEAFF
TGTGCCAGTAGTTCCAAGACTGGGAACACTGAAGCTTTCTTT
>TRBJ1-1|NA|TRBV4-3|NA
CASSQDLGNTEAFF
TGCGCCAGCAGCCAAGATCTTGGGAACACTGAAGCTTTCTTT
>TRBJ1-1|NA|TRBV29-1|NA
CSVGMMNTEAFF
TGCAGCGTTGGAATGATGAACACTGAAGCTTTCTTT
>TRBJ2-3|NA|TRBV4-3|few
CASSQVSDTQYF
TGCGCCAGCAGCCAAGTCTCGGATACGCAGTATTTT
>TRBJ1-2|NA|TRBV6-1|NA
CASSEAGYGYTF
TGTGCCAGCAGTGAAGCTGGCTATGGCTACACCTTC
>TRBJ1-2|NA|TRBV11-3|NA
CASSSDGGNYGYTF
TGTGCCAGCAGCTCAGATGGGGGGAACTATGGCTACACCTTC
>TRBJ2-2|NA|TRBV9|few
CASSVRLGLDGELFF
TGTGCCAGCAGCGTTCGGTTGGGATTAGACGGGGAGCTGTTTTTT
>TRBJ1-5|NA|TRBV7-3|few
CASSSRDEGQPQHF
TGTGCCAGCAGCTCCCGGGACGAGGGTCAGCCCCAGCATTTT
>TRBJ2-5|NA|TRBV30|few
CAWNKGVSGETQYF
TGTGCCTGGAACAAAGGGGTCTCGGGGGAGACCCAGTACTTC
>TRBJ2-1|NA|TRBV5-1|NA
CASSKDRSYNEQFF
TGCGCCAGCAGCAAGGACAGATCCTACAATGAGCAGTTCTTC
>TRBJ2-1|TRBD2|TRBV4-1|few
CASSPTGTTYNEQFF
TGTGCCAGCAGCCCCACTGGGACTACCTACAATGAGCAGTTCTTC
>TRBJ2-3|TRBD2|TRBV14|NA
CASSQVLAGPDTQYF
TGTGCCAGCAGCCAAGTGCTAGCGGGACCAGATACGCAGTATTTT
>TRBJ2-1|NA|TRBV25-1|NA
CASSETRGLGSYNEQFF
TGTGCCAGCAGTGAAACCAGGGGTTTGGGCTCCTACAATGAGCAGTTCTTC
>TRBJ2-1|NA|TRBV11-2|NA
CASSGNSNEQFF
TGTGCCAGCAGCGGAAACAGCAATGAGCAGTTCTTC
>TRBJ2-7|NA|TRBV5-1|NA
CASSLTWGEQYF
TGCGCCAGCAGCTTGACTTGGGGCGAGCAGTACTTC
>TRBJ2-3|TRBD2|TRBV29-1|NA
CSVEPLGLLSSGTDTQYF
TGCAGCGTCGAGCCCTTGGGACTACTTTCCTCGGGCACAGATACGCAGTATTTT
>TRBJ2-5|NA|TRBV11-2|NA
CASSLGVPGLETQYF
TGTGCCAGCAGCTTAGGGGTCCCGGGTTTGGAGACCCAGTACTTC
>TRBJ1-1|NA|TRBV5-1|NA
CASTTQGMNTEAFF
TGCGCCAGCACCACTCAGGGGATGAACACTGAAGCTTTCTTT
>TRBJ2-3|NA|TRBV15|few
CATTKRGAQPGTQYF
TGTGCCACCACCAAACGGGGGGCCCAACCGGGTACGCAGTATTTT
>TRBJ1-6|TRBD1|TRBV27|once
CASSLTGGNSPLHF
TGTGCCAGCAGTCTGACAGGGGGTAATTCACCCCTCCACTTT
>TRBJ1-5|TRBD1|TRBV29-1|few
CSVGQGVNSNQPQHF
TGCAGCGTCGGACAGGGGGTTAATAGCAATCAGCCCCAGCATTTT
>TRBJ1-1|NA|TRBV2|NA
CASKRDNSEAFF
TGTGCCAGCAAAAGGGATAATTCTGAAGCTTTCTTT